This TCR beta chain was identified during a study of tumor-infiltrating lymphocytes in primary liver carcinoma. Blood RNA was derived from unsorted whole blood, and germline DNA was extracted too. Starting material of 450 to 550 ng total RNA yielded TCR beta cDNA via a constant-region primer. Modified slightly, ARM-PCR produced TCR beta libraries over three nested multiplex PCR rounds. TCRdb processed the multiplex PCR reads anew with MiXCR; each CDR3 protein has one entry. This sample has around 330,000 distinct CDR3 sequences, with around three fifths found just once. This receptor was identified in a man aged 35-49 years with primary liver carcinoma and hepatitis B virus infection. Sequenced material: peripheral blood.

In DNA form, the CDR3 reads TGTGCCAGCAGCTTAGTAGGGAGATCTGGGGCCAACGTCCTGACTTTC. It is translated as CASSLVGRSGANVLTF. The V call is TRBV7-3, the J call TRBJ2-6, with D perhaps TRBD2 (5 bases). This CDR3 spans 16 amino acids. CDR1 is SGHTA and CDR2 is FQGTGA in the germline V gene. Trimming left V 2 bases short and J 1 base short, with 9 bases between.